This TCR beta chain emerged from a study of shared clonotypes between healthy human individuals. The study's findings and limits: Estimated richness values were generally larger in naive subsets than in memory subsets.

As for this clone: Its antigen is still unknown.

CDR1 and CDR2 (germline): SQVTM, ANQGSEA. V lost 4 bases and J lost 2, with 23 bases in between. The CDR3 sequence is 17 residues long. Naive CD8 cells comprised CD45RO-negative, CCR7-positively selected cells, excluding terminally differentiated effector memory CD45RA+ cells. The donor population consisted of healthy HIV-negative adults with no recent acute infections or vaccinations. Each donor was a Caucasian adult residing in Nashville, Tennessee. Generated by immunoSEQ multiplex PCR, the TCRdb table keeps only in-frame clones and is missing some. The table lists around 640,000 clones, roughly 96% of them singletons, with approximately 0.1% in the top ten.

The sequencing sample was made of naive CD8+ T cells sorted from blood. This TCR derives from a woman aged 25-40 years in good health. The V and J genes are TRBV29-1 and TRBJ1-2; possible D gene TRBD1, 6 bases. CDR3 in DNA: TGCAGCGTTGCTGTGACAGTGCGGCAGGGGTTGAACTATGGCTACACCTTC. Residues: CSVAVTVRQGLNYGYTF.